This TCR beta chain was retrieved from a study of T cells in Graves' hyperthyroidism and ophthalmopathy. For the study at large: At the time of initial diagnosis and before any treatment, peripheral blood was collected. Study observations and caveats: Blood also contained most expanded thyroid clonotypes above 0.001. Separating ophthalmopathy from stable hyperthyroidism was achieved by a 13 V-J model.

From RNA transcripts, TCR beta CDR3 regions were amplified. HTBI primers were the set used in a first-round RT-PCR of the TCR CDR3. TCRdb ran MiXCR on the multiplex PCR reads and lists one entry per CDR3 protein. Of about 360,000 distinct CDR3 sequences listed, about 13% are singletons. Source material for PBMCs was about 11 ml fresh peripheral blood. CDR3 length: 18 residues. V was pared by 3 bases and J by 3 bases, with 21 bases between. The V gene's germline CDR1 is SGHTA and CDR2 FQGNSA. This clonotype came up many times. Its antigen is not identified. V is TRBV7-2 and J is TRBJ2-1, with a possible D match to TRBD2 (6 bases). The sequenced sample consisted of blood. The clonotype comes from a woman between 18 and 29 years old with Graves' hyperthyroidism. The CDR3 sequence: CASSLAPGRRGNYNEQFF. CDR3 in DNA: TGTGCCAGCAGCTTGGCCCCTGGGCGTCGGGGGAACTACAATGAGCAGTTCTTC.